A selection of T cell receptor beta chains follows, all from one sample in a study of cytomegalovirus exposure and HLA in healthy donors. Sequencing was performed with immunoSEQ multiplex PCR; in TCRdb, only in-frame clones are kept and a portion is missing. Here the sample spans 100,000 to 150,000 clones, 70% to 85% being singletons. Material for sequencing was PBMCs. The receptors originated from a woman aged 40 to 50 in good health and CMV-seropositive. The CDR3 runs from the conserved cysteine through the conserved F or W. The D gene is left open where the match is weak. Clone size is given for some rows only: seen once, a few or many times, or a class if the clone is expanded.

size	V	D	J	DNA	CDR3
-	TRBV7-3	TRBD1	TRBJ2-6	TGTGCCAGCAGCGACCCCATGGGACAGGGCCTCTCTGGGGCCAACGTCCTGACTTTC	CASSDPMGQGLSGANVLTF
-	TRBV18	-	TRBJ2-3	TGTGCCAGCTCACCGGGCAGGGGAACAGATACGCAGTATTTT	CASSPGRGTDTQYF
-	TRBV6-6	TRBD2	TRBJ2-7	TGTGCCAGCAGTTACTCTGGCGGGAGCGACGAGCAGTACTTC	CASSYSGGSDEQYF
once	TRBV30	TRBD1	TRBJ2-7	TGTGCCCAAGGACAAGGGGGCGCGGATGAAGAGCAGTACTTC	CAQGQGGADEEQYF
-	TRBV5-1	TRBD1	TRBJ2-2	TGCGCCAGCAGCCCGGGACAGGCCCTTTGGACCGGGGAGCTGTTTTTT	CASSPGQALWTGELFF
-	TRBV6-6	TRBD1	TRBJ2-4	TGTGCCAGCAGTGGAGGACAGGTCTTTCAGTACTTC	CASSGGQVFQYF
-	TRBV4-2	-	TRBJ2-1	TGTGCCAGCAGCGCCCGGGACTTACTGAATGAGCAGTTCTTC	CASSARDLLNEQFF
-	TRBV4-2	-	TRBJ2-4	TGTGCCAGCAGCCAAGGTGAGGTGGGGGCCAAGTACTTC	CASSQGEVGAKYF
-	TRBV30	-	TRBJ2-1	TGTGCCTGGAGTGGGGGAGGGGGGAATGAGCAGTTCTTC	CAWSGGGGNEQFF
once	TRBV19	-	TRBJ2-2	TGTGCCAGTAGTATTCGTACAGCCACCGGGGAGCTGTTTTTT	CASSIRTATGELFF
-	TRBV11-2	TRBD2	TRBJ2-3	TGTGCCAGCAGCTTAAGCGCGGGACTAGCGGGAGATACGCAGTATTTT	CASSLSAGLAGDTQYF
-	TRBV19	TRBD1	TRBJ1-1	TGTGCCAGTACGTCCAGGGACAGGGGGCGAACTGAAGCTTTCTTT	CASTSRDRGRTEAFF
-	TRBV14	-	TRBJ1-3	TGTGCCAGCAGCCAGCGGACAGTCTCTGGAAACACCATATATTTT	CASSQRTVSGNTIYF
many	TRBV25-1	-	TRBJ1-3	TGTGCCAGCAGTGAACTACAGGGCCCCTCTGGAAACACCATATATTTT	CASSELQGPSGNTIYF
-	TRBV28	-	TRBJ2-1	TGTGCCAGCAGTGGGGCGATCCTTCCTTACAATGAGCAGTTCTTC	CASSGAILPYNEQFF
few	TRBV7-8	-	TRBJ2-7	TGTGCCAGCAGCTCTCGGACAGACCTCGACGAGCAGTACTTC	CASSSRTDLDEQYF
-	TRBV15	TRBD2	TRBJ2-3	TGTGCCACCAGCAGGACCCGCGGGGGGAATACGCAGTATTTT	CATSRTRGGNTQYF
-	TRBV11-2	TRBD2	TRBJ2-7	TGTGCCAGCAGCCTAAAAGGCAGGATTTTCCTAGCGGCGATGTACGAGCAGTACTTC	CASSLKGRIFLAAMYEQYF
few	TRBV15	TRBD2	TRBJ2-2	TGTGCCACCAGCAGAGCGGGACTAGCGGGAGTTAGAACCGGGGAGCTGTTTTTT	CATSRAGLAGVRTGELFF
-	TRBV28	-	TRBJ1-5	TGTGCCAGCAGTGAGGTTAATCAGCCCCAGCATTTT	CASSEVNQPQHF
-	TRBV28	-	TRBJ1-2	TGTGCCAGCAGTTTTAACGAGGTCGGATATGGCTACACCTTC	CASSFNEVGYGYTF
-	TRBV30	TRBD2	TRBJ2-1	TGTGCCTGGAGTGTCCTGGGGAGCGGGAGCTACAATGAGCAGTTCTTC	CAWSVLGSGSYNEQFF
-	TRBV19	-	TRBJ1-2	TGTGCCAGTAGCGCGGGAGGGACCTATGGCTACACCTTC	CASSAGGTYGYTF
-	TRBV19	TRBD1	TRBJ1-2	TGTGCCAGTAGTACCGGGACAGCCTACTATGGCTACACCTTC	CASSTGTAYYGYTF
-	TRBV4-1	TRBD1	TRBJ2-7	TGCGCCAGCAGCCAAACGACAGGGAACCCCTACGAGCAGTACTTC	CASSQTTGNPYEQYF